This T cell receptor (beta chain) was recovered during a study of T-cell reconstitution after alpha-beta-depleted transplantation in children. In this sample, this clonotype turned up many times. Construction of the TCRbeta library involved unique molecular identifiers. TCRdb reanalysed the PCR reads using MiXCR and keeps one entry per CDR3 protein. Of fewer than 550,000 distinct CDR3 sequences listed, approximately 10% were seen once; the top ten hold less than 15%. The V end lost 7 bases, the J end lost 1 base, and 13 bases lay between the germline ends. CDR3 length equals 14 residues. Germline V lookup: CDR1 SNHLY, CDR2 FYNNEI.

Sequencing used PBMCs, mostly from graft donor cells, obtained 180 days after TCRalphabeta/CD19-depleted stem cell transplant. This receptor was identified in a female patient aged 2-10 years who had a stem cell transplant for aplastic anemia, so the T cells may come from the graft donor. This chain joins TRBV2 and TRBJ1-1, with D perhaps matching TRBD1 (6 bases). The CDR3 protein is CASKPQGSNTEAFF. DNA for the CDR3: TGTGCCAGCAAGCCCCAGGGGTCGAACACTGAAGCTTTCTTT.